The 21 T cell receptor beta chains below come from one sample, sequenced in a study of blood T cell repertoires in COVID-19. The repertoire was sequenced with immunoSEQ multiplex PCR; TCRdb's copy has only in-frame clones and lacks some. Here the sample spans 65,000 to 90,000 clones, around 88% being singletons. The source material was peripheral blood. Every receptor here comes from a man aged 25 to 40 with acute or convalescent COVID-19.

The V call is TRBV9, the J call TRBJ2-6, with TRBD1 as a possible D gene (6 bases). The CDR3 runs 17 residues. V was shortened by 3 bases and J by 0 bases, with 13 bases between the two germline ends. Germline assignment: CDR1 SGDLS and CDR2 YYNGEE. The CDR3 DNA reads as TGTGCCAGCAGCGCCTTAACAGGGACCTCTGGGGCCAACGTCCTGACTTTC. Protein sequence: CASSALTGTSGANVLTF.

The rearrangement links TRBV10-2 to TRBJ2-1; 7 positions agree with TRBD2. The CDR3 contains 14 residues. CDR1 and CDR2 from the germline V gene are WSHSY and SAAADI. With 1 base clipped from V and 7 bases from J, the junction kept 4 bases outside the gene matches. Written as DNA, the CDR3 is TGCGCCAGCAGTGAGTTAGCGGGTCGTAATGAGCAGTTCTTC. Translating it yields CASSELAGRNEQFF.

The chain employs TRBV5-4 and TRBJ2-3, with D possibly being TRBD1 (6 bases). The CDR3 is 13 residues long. Germline CDR1 reads SGHNT; CDR2 reads YYREEE (reference sequence). V dropped 7 bases and J dropped 3 bases, with 12 bases sitting between them. The CDR3 reads CASGGGSTDTQYF. The CDR3 nucleotides read TGTGCCAGCGGTGGGGGCTCGACAGATACGCAGTATTTT.

The J gene is TRBJ2-7, the V gene TRBV5-6, with 11 positions matching TRBD1. Germline values: CDR1 SGHDT, CDR2 YYEEEE. This CDR3 region has 15 residues. V lost 4 bases and J lost 8; bases outside the gene matches: 11. The CDR3 DNA follows: TGTGCCAGCAGCCGGAGTTGGGACAGGGGGTTTCAGCAGTACTTC. Its translation is CASSRSWDRGFQQYF. The whole variable domain, remainder taken from reference TRBV5-6 and TRBJ2-7, is DAGVTQSPTHLIKTRGQQVTLRCSPKSGHDTVSWYQQALGQGPQFIFQYYEEEERQRGNFPDRFSGHQFPNYSSELNVNALLLGDSALYLCASSRSWDRGFQQYFGPGTRLTVT.

The chain is built from TRBV5-1 and TRBJ1-4, with TRBD1 matching 11 bases. The CDR3 spans 15 residues. J lost 2 bases, V lost 4 bases, and 1 base had no gene match. Germline CDR1 is SGHRS and CDR2 is YFSETQ. The CDR3 DNA reads as TGCGCCAGCAGCAGGGACAGGGGGACTAATGAAAAACTGTTTTTT. Translation gives CASSRDRGTNEKLFF. Supplemented by reference TRBV5-1 and TRBJ1-4, the full variable domain reads KAGVTQTPRYLIKTRGQQVTLSCSPISGHRSVSWYQQTPGQGLQFLFEYFSETQRNKGNFPGRFSGRQFSNSRSEMNVSTLELGDSALYLCASSRDRGTNEKLFFGSGTQLSVL.

This clone was observed a few times. The chain combines TRBV25-1 with TRBJ2-2; TRBD2 matches at 8 bases. Germline CDR1 MGHDK, CDR2 SYGVNS. The V gene end was trimmed by 7 bases and the J gene end by 6 bases; junction bases not matched to a gene: 7. There are 14 residues in the CDR3. The CDR3 DNA follows: TGTGCCAGCACAGGAGCGGGAGATGCCGGGGAGCTGTTTTTT. This gives the protein CASTGAGDAGELFF.

This clone was observed a few times. J is TRBJ2-7 and V is TRBV10-2; weak D call: TRBD1 (6 bases). This CDR3 is 12 amino acids long. Germline loops: CDR1 WSHSY, CDR2 SAAADI. Trimming left V 7 bases short and J 12 bases short, with 19 bases between. CDR3 loop: CASTNQGPPWYF. CDR3 bases: TGCGCCAGCACCAATCAGGGGCCACCATGGTACTTC.

Here the CDR3 reads CSGPSVYEQYF. CDR3 in DNA: TGCAGTGGTCCTAGCGTGTACGAGCAGTACTTC. The V and J genes are TRBV20-1 and TRBJ2-7; a weak D match, TRBD2 (6 bases). With 7 bases removed from V and 4 bases from J, the gap between germline ends came to 11 bases. The CDR3 contains 11 residues. The germline CDR1 and CDR2 sequences are DFQATT and SNEGSKA (reference sequence).

V and J are TRBV2 and TRBJ1-2; D is undetermined. In germline, CDR1 is SNHLY, CDR2 FYNNEI. This CDR3 contains 14 residues. The V end lost 6 bases, the J end lost 8 bases, and 19 bases lay between the germline ends. CDR3 sequence (DNA): TGTGCCAGCAGCGAACACGCTCGGCTAGTGGGCTACACCTTC. Translated: CASSEHARLVGYTF.

This chain connects TRBV7-2 to TRBJ2-7; D is possibly TRBD2 (6 bases). The germline V and J ends were trimmed by 1 base and 2 bases, with 9 bases remaining between them. CDR3 length: 14 residues. Germline V lookup: CDR1 SGHTA, CDR2 FQGNSA. DNA for the CDR3: TGTGCCAGCAGCTTAGGGGCGGGGCCCTACGAGCAGTACTTC. As protein: CASSLGAGPYEQYF.

CDR3 amino acids: CASSLVYNQPQHF. The CDR3 DNA follows: TGTGCCAGCAGTTTAGTGTACAATCAGCCCCAGCATTTT. The V gene is TRBV12-3 or TRBV12-4, the J gene TRBJ1-5; D gene uncertain. The CDR3 spans 13 residues. V was trimmed by 1 base and J by 3 bases, leaving 4 bases between them.

This clone was detected only once. The chain joins TRBV7-8 to TRBJ1-2, with 7 bases aligning to TRBD1. Germline V CDR1 and CDR2: SGHVS, FQNEAQ. CDR3 length: 16 residues. Losses at the gene ends were 0 bases for V and 1 base for J; bases not matched to a gene: 5. The CDR3 region is CASSLASGGGNYGYTF. CDR3 nucleotides: TGTGCCAGCAGCTTAGCCTCAGGGGGAGGTAACTATGGCTACACCTTC.

The chain carries TRBV2 and TRBJ2-5; 11 nucleotides agree with TRBD2. The CDR3 extends over 14 amino acids. Germline V lookup: CDR1 SNHLY, CDR2 FYNNEI. Trimming at V came to 7 bases and at J to 4 bases, leaving 5 bases not matched to a gene. The CDR3 DNA reads as TGTGCCAGCACACTAGCGGGAGCGGGAGAGACCCAGTACTTC. Its protein is CASTLAGAGETQYF.

Only one count was recorded for this clone. V and J are TRBV28 and TRBJ2-7; 9 bases match TRBD1. This CDR3 has 15 amino acids. V shed 5 bases, J shed 5 bases, and the junction held 10 bases outside the gene matches. Per germline, CDR1 MDHEN and CDR2 SYDVKM. The CDR3 nucleotides are TGTGCCAGCAGTGGCTCCGGGACAGGGACAAACGAGCAGTACTTC. It encodes CASSGSGTGTNEQYF.

This clone was counted once. This chain connects TRBV15 to TRBJ2-6; possible D gene TRBD1, 6 bases. The CDR3 covers 17 residues. Deletions cut 2 bases from V and 1 base from J, with 12 bases between. From germline, CDR1 is LNHNV and CDR2 YYDKDF (reference sequence). CDR3 sequence: CATSRKATGSGANVLTF. In DNA form, the CDR3 reads TGTGCCACCAGCAGAAAGGCAACAGGGTCTGGGGCCAACGTCCTGACTTTC.

The chain has TRBV7-2 and TRBJ1-6; D ambiguous. Germline V gene lookup returns CDR1 SGHTA and CDR2 FQGNSA. The length of the CDR3 is 14 residues. Trimming stripped 5 bases from V and 7 bases from J, with 12 bases between. CDR3 residues: CASSIRRNNSPLHF. DNA for the CDR3: TGTGCCAGCAGCATTAGGAGGAACAATTCACCCCTCCACTTT.

This sequence joins TRBV10-3 and TRBJ1-3; D is possibly TRBD1 (6 bases). The CDR3 contains 20 residues. V lost 0 bases, J lost 2 bases, and 23 bases lay in between. Germline V gene lookup returns CDR1 ENHRY and CDR2 SYGVKD. CDR3 region: CAISESLGKAGVGTGNTIYF. The DNA of the CDR3 is TGTGCCATCAGTGAGTCGTTAGGAAAAGCAGGGGTAGGCACTGGAAACACCATATATTTT.

V and J are TRBV12-3 or TRBV12-4 and TRBJ1-1; D is ambiguous. CDR3 length: 12 amino acids. Deletions cut 7 bases from V and 11 bases from J, with 17 bases between. CDR3 region: CASTYKESSAFF. CDR3 sequence (DNA): TGTGCCAGCACCTATAAGGAGTCGTCGGCTTTCTTT.

The chain carries TRBV19 and TRBJ1-5; no clear D. CDR3 length equals 14 residues. V gave up 5 bases and J gave up 6 bases, with 14 bases separating them. Looked up from germline, CDR1 is LNHDA and CDR2 is SQIVND (reference sequence). The CDR3 loop reads CASSPPGETQPQHF. DNA for the CDR3: TGTGCCAGTAGTCCCCCCGGGGAGACTCAGCCCCAGCATTTT.

This rearrangement joins TRBV7-9 to TRBJ1-2; a possible D gene is TRBD1 (5 bases). Germline CDR1 reads SEHNR; CDR2 reads FQNEAQ (reference sequence). The CDR3 has 15 amino acids. Trimming stripped 1 base from V and 6 bases from J, with 15 bases between. The CDR3 nucleotides are TGTGCCAGCAGCTTAGGAGTGCTGGGGCCTCATGGCTACACCTTC. It is translated as CASSLGVLGPHGYTF.

The rearrangement links TRBV6-5 to TRBJ2-7; the D is unclear. The CDR3 is 14 residues long. Germline-derived CDR1 and CDR2 are MNHEY and SVGAGI. V lost 2 bases to trimming and J lost 6 bases, with 14 bases between them. CDR3 loop: CASSYGYTESEQYF. In DNA form, the CDR3 reads TGTGCCAGCAGTTACGGGTATACGGAGTCCGAGCAGTACTTC.